These 20 T cell receptor beta chains came from one sample sequenced in a study of cytomegalovirus exposure and HLA in healthy donors. This table comes from immunoSEQ multiplex PCR, and its TCRdb copy is limited to in-frame clones, with some not included. The sample includes 100,000 to 150,000 clones, approximately 92% of them seen just once. The specimen was PBMCs. These receptors were obtained from a woman aged 18-35 years in good health and CMV-seronegative.

V is TRBV25-1 and J is TRBJ1-1, with 7 bases fitting TRBD1. In germline, CDR1 is MGHDK, CDR2 SYGVNS. CDR3 size: 13 residues. V was pared by 8 bases and J by 8 bases, with 11 bases of the junction left unmatched. The CDR3 sequence is CASSNRGWLEAFF. CDR3 coding DNA: TGTGCCAGCTCTAACAGGGGTTGGCTAGAAGCTTTCTTT. The full variable domain, its missing parts supplied by reference TRBV25-1 and TRBJ1-1, is EADIYQTPRYLVIGTGKKITLECSQTMGHDKMYWYQQDPGMELHLIHYSYGVNSTEKGDLSSESTVSRIRTEHFPLTLESARPSHTSQYLCASSNRGWLEAFFGQGTRLTVV.

This clone was seen more than once but under ten times. The gene calls are TRBV6-5 and TRBJ1-4, with D unclear. In germline, CDR1 is MNHEY, CDR2 SVGAGI. This CDR3 region has 15 residues. V was trimmed by 2 bases and J by 2 bases, leaving 9 bases between them. In DNA form, the CDR3 reads TGTGCCAGCAGTTACGCAGGCACCACTAATGAAAAACTGTTTTTT. This codes for CASSYAGTTNEKLFF.

The V call is TRBV5-1, the J call TRBJ2-7; maybe TRBD2 (6 bases). V was shortened by 1 base and J by 5 bases, with 19 bases between the two germline ends. Germline V gives CDR1 SGHRS, CDR2 YFSETQ. This CDR3 is built from 16 residues. The CDR3 nucleotides are TGCGCCAGCAGCTTGACCGGGGGTGACACTCTCCACGAGCAGTACGTC. It translates to CASSLTGGDTLHEQYV.

The rearrangement joins TRBV10-3 to TRBJ2-5; TRBD1 agrees at 7 bases. CDR1 is ENHRY, CDR2 SYGVKD, per germline. Trimming at V came to 11 bases and at J to 2 bases, leaving 5 bases not matched to a gene. The CDR3 extends over 12 amino acids. The CDR3 sequence is CASTDRQETQYF. Here the CDR3 DNA reads TGTGCCTCTACGGACAGGCAAGAGACCCAGTACTTC.

For the CDR3, the DNA is TGTGCCAGCAGTTCCCCGACAGACTATGGCTACACCTTC. It translates to CASSSPTDYGYTF. This chain joins TRBV28 and TRBJ1-2; possibly TRBD1 for D (5 bases). Trimming took off 4 bases at V and 3 bases at J, with 9 bases between the two ends. In germline, CDR1 is MDHEN, CDR2 SYDVKM. The CDR3 is made up of 13 amino acids.

The chain couples TRBV5-1 to TRBJ2-2, with D perhaps TRBD1 (5 bases). Trimming shortened V by 2 bases and J by 6 bases, and 14 bases separated the two germline ends. From germline, CDR1 is SGHRS and CDR2 YFSETQ. The CDR3 totals 15 residues. The CDR3 DNA reads TGCGCCAGCAGCTTCAGGGCAGGAGAGGCCGGGGAGCTGTTTTTT. Encoded protein: CASSFRAGEAGELFF.

The chain recombines TRBV19 with TRBJ1-1; tentative D call: TRBD1 (6 bases). The CDR3 loop spans 20 amino acids. Between the trimmed V and J ends, which lost 6 bases and 6 bases, there was a span of 35 bases. CDR1 is LNHDA and CDR2 is SQIVND in the germline V gene (reference sequence). CDR3 amino acids: CASRTGQLYMNTEARPEAFF. The CDR3 DNA sequence: TGTGCCAGTAGGACGGGACAACTGTACATGAACACTGAAGCGCGGCCTGAAGCTTTCTTT.

This clone appeared a single time. The chain links TRBV6-5 to TRBJ1-4, with D possibly matching TRBD1 (6 bases). CDR1 is MNHEY, CDR2 SVGAGI, per germline. CDR3 length equals 15 residues. V was shortened by 6 bases and J by 0 bases, with 11 bases between the two germline ends. CDR3 protein: CASSATGSTNEKLFF. In DNA form, the CDR3 reads TGTGCCAGCAGCGCCACAGGGTCAACTAATGAAAAACTGTTTTTT.

The V gene is TRBV28, the J gene TRBJ2-7; 8 bases line up with TRBD2. The junction had 19 bases not matched to a gene; V was cut back by 11 bases and J by 4 bases. The CDR3 extends over 16 amino acids. The germline V gene has CDR1 MDHEN and CDR2 SYDVKM. The CDR3 is CAGTWTGGPEIYEQYF. The CDR3 region has the DNA TGTGCCGGCACCTGGACGGGAGGGCCGGAAATTTACGAGCAGTACTTC.

This chain uses TRBV19 with TRBJ2-6; the D is unclear. V dropped 6 bases and J dropped 1 base, with 7 bases sitting between them. The CDR3 contains 14 residues. Per germline, CDR1 LNHDA and CDR2 SQIVND (reference sequence). The CDR3 reads CASRAVSGANVLTF. As DNA, the CDR3 is TGTGCCAGTAGGGCGGTGTCTGGGGCCAACGTCCTGACTTTC.

The rearrangement joins TRBV5-1 to TRBJ2-1; 9 bases fit TRBD1. CDR1 is SGHRS and CDR2 is YFSETQ in the germline V gene. V lost 0 bases to trimming and J lost 5 bases; unmatched junction nucleotides: 3. This CDR3 is 15 amino acids long. DNA of the CDR3: TGCGCCAGCAGCTTGGTTAGACAGGGGGACAATGAGCAGTTCTTC. Translated: CASSLVRQGDNEQFF.

CDR3 amino acids: CASAAGGRETQYF. In DNA, the CDR3 is TGTGCCTCGGCAGCAGGGGGCAGGGAGACCCAGTACTTC. The chain is built from TRBV6-5 and TRBJ2-5, with 8 bases identical to TRBD1. CDR3 size: 13 residues. In germline, CDR1 is MNHEY, CDR2 SVGAGI. With V trimmed by 11 bases and J by 5 bases, 10 bases remained unmatched.

The chain employs TRBV18 and TRBJ1-2; D is undetermined. V was cut by 2 bases and J by 6 bases, with 10 bases left in between. CDR1 is KGHSH and CDR2 is LQKENI in the germline V gene. The CDR3 runs to 13 residues. CDR3 coding DNA: TGTGCCAGCTCACCATTGGGAGGGAATGGCTACACCTTC. Translating it yields CASSPLGGNGYTF.

This sequence joins TRBV28 and TRBJ2-7; weak D call: TRBD2 (6 bases). The CDR3 covers 15 residues. Germline values: CDR1 MDHEN, CDR2 SYDVKM. The V and J ends lost 3 bases and 0 bases respectively, with 12 bases between them. In DNA form, the CDR3 reads TGTGCCAGCAGTTTTCCCGGGAGCCCCTCCTACGAGCAGTACTTC. Amino acid sequence: CASSFPGSPSYEQYF.

The chain is built from TRBV7-9 and TRBJ1-6; D is unclear. Trimming stripped 3 bases from V and 0 bases from J, with 15 bases between. The CDR3 has 18 residues. Germline loops: CDR1 SEHNR, CDR2 FQNEAQ (reference sequence). CDR3 coding DNA: TGTGCCAGCAGCTTGGGCGTATCCTTAAGCTCCTATAATTCACCCCTCCACTTT. It yields the protein CASSLGVSLSSYNSPLHF.

The V and J genes are TRBV4-2 and TRBJ1-2; D is unclear. CDR1 is LGHNA and CDR2 is YNFKEQ in the germline V gene. This CDR3 spans 13 amino acids. V shed 0 bases and J shed 7 bases, with 9 bases lying between them. The CDR3, as DNA: TGTGCCAGCAGCCAAGATCCTCCACTTGGCTACACCTTC. As protein: CASSQDPPLGYTF.

V is TRBV15 and J is TRBJ1-4; 7 nucleotides align to TRBD1. The CDR3 is 15 amino acids. The J segment lost 7 bases and the V segment lost 5 bases, leaving 10 bases of the junction unmatched. Germline CDR1 reads LNHNV; CDR2 reads YYDKDF (reference sequence). This CDR3 reads CATSSATGQSEKLFF. The CDR3 DNA follows: TGTGCCACCAGCTCCGCGACAGGGCAAAGTGAAAAACTGTTTTTT.

This chain joins TRBV5-1 and TRBJ2-3, with 7 bases aligning to TRBD2. The germline V gene has CDR1 SGHRS and CDR2 YFSETQ. Trimming took 4 bases from V and 1 from J; bases not matched to a gene: 15. CDR3 length: 18 amino acids. Here the CDR3 reads CASSSPLQGAGGTDTQYF. CDR3 sequence (DNA): TGCGCCAGCAGCAGCCCTTTGCAAGGGGCGGGGGGCACAGATACGCAGTATTTT.

This clone was counted between two and nine times. The chain employs TRBV5-4 and TRBJ1-2, with D hard to call. This CDR3 is 13 amino acids long. The V end lost 0 bases, the J end lost 4 bases, and 7 bases lay between the germline ends. CDR1 SGHNT and CDR2 YYREEE come from the germline V gene (reference sequence). The CDR3 here is CASSLVASYGYTF. DNA of the CDR3: TGTGCCAGCAGCTTGGTTGCGTCCTATGGCTACACCTTC.

This clone was found a few times. The genes are TRBV6-1 and TRBJ2-7; perhaps TRBD2 as D (6 bases). This CDR3 has 15 residues. The V end was cut by 2 bases, the J end by 6 bases, with 17 bases between. Looked up from germline, CDR1 is MNHNS and CDR2 is SASEGT. The CDR3 coding sequence is TGTGCCAGCAGTGAACCCCACCGACTAGATCTCGAGCAGTACTTC. Translated, it gives CASSEPHRLDLEQYF.